The T cell receptor beta chain described here comes from a study of identical twins. CDR1 is SGHRS and CDR2 is YFSETQ in the germline V gene. The CDR3 is 15 residues long. Losses at the gene ends were 3 bases for V and 7 bases for J; bases not matched to a gene: 12. TCRdb reprocessed the 5' RACE reads with MiXCR, giving one entry per CDR3 protein. There are approximately 140,000 distinct CDR3 sequences in the sample; around 3.6% occur only once, and 8.1% lies in the top ten. In this sample, this clonotype turned up many times. Its antigen is not identified. General study findings and limits: Out-of-frame alpha sequences common to twins exhibited a surplus of low generation probability.

The source of this sequence is a man aged 18-30 years in good health. V usage is TRBV5-1 and J usage is TRBJ2-7; 8 bases align to TRBD1. The sample comprised memory T cells sorted from blood. The CDR3 spells CASSSGQGRLEEQYF. Here the CDR3 DNA reads TGCGCCAGCAGCTCCGGACAGGGTCGGTTGGAGGAGCAGTACTTC.